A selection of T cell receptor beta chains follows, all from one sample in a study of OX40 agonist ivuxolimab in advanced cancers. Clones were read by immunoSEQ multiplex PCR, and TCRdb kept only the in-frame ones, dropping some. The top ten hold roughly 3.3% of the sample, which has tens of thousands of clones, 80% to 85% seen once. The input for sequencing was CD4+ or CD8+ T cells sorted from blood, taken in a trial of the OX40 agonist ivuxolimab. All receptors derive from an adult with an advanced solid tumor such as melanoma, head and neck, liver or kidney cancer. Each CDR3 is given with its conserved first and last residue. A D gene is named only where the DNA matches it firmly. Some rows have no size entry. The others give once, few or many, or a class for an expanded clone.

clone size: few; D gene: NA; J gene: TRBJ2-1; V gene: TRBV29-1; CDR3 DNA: TGCAGCGTTGAAGATCCAGGGCGGGGCGGGTTCTTC; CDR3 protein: CSVEDPGRGGFF
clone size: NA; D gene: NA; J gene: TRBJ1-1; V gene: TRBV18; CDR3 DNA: TGTGCCAGCTCACCTCGTCAGAGCTCTACTGAAGCTTTCTTT; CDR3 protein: CASSPRQSSTEAFF
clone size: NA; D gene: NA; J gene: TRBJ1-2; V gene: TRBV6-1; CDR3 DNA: TGTGCCAGCAGTGAAACGGGGACATCCTATGGCTACACCTTC; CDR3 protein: CASSETGTSYGYTF
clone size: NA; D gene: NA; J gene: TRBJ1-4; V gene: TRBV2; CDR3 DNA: TGTGCCAGCAGTGAAGGAGCCGTCCAACTGTTTTTT; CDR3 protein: CASSEGAVQLFF
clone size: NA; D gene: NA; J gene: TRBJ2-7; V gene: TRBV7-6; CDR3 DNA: TGTGCCAGCAGCAACAGGGAGATACCCTACGAGCAGTACTTC; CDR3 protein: CASSNREIPYEQYF
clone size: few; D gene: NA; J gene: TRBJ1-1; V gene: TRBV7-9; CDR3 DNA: TGTGCCAGCAGCTCCCTGATGGAAGCTTTCTTT; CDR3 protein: CASSSLMEAFF
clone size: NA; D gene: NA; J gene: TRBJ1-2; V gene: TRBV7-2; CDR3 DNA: TGTGCCAGCAGCCCGGGCGGATCTAACTATGGCTACACCTTC; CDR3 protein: CASSPGGSNYGYTF
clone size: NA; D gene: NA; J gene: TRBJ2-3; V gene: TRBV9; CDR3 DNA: TGTGCCAGCAGCGTAGGGAGGGGAGTAGCAGATACGCAGTATTTT; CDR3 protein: CASSVGRGVADTQYF
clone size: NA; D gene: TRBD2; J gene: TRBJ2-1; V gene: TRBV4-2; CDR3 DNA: TGTGCCAGCAGCCAGCTGACTAGCGGCGCCTCCACGGAGCAGTTCTTC; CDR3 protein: CASSQLTSGASTEQFF
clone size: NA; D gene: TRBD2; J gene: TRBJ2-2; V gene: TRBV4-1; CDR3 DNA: TGCGCCAGCAGCCAACCCCGCGGGGGGACGAACACCGGGGAGCTGTTTTTT; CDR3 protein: CASSQPRGGTNTGELFF
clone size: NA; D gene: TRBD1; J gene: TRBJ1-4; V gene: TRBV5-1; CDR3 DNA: TGCGCCAGCAGGGCCACAGGGGCAACTAATGAAAAACTGTTTTTT; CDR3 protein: CASRATGATNEKLFF
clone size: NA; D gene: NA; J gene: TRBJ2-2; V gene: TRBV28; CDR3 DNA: TGTGCCAGCAGTTTGGACTGGACCGGGGAGCTGTTTTTT; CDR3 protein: CASSLDWTGELFF
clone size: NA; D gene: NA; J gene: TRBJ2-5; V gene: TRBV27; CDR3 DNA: TGTGCCAGCAGTTTGGGCCCAGGGGAGACCCAGTACTTC; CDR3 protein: CASSLGPGETQYF
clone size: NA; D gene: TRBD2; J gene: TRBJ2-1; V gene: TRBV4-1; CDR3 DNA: TGCGCCAGCAGCCCTAGCGGGGTTAGCTCCTACAATGAGCAGTTCTTC; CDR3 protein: CASSPSGVSSYNEQFF
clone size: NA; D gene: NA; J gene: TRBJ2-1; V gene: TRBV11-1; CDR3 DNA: TGTGCCAGCAGCTTTGCAGGAGCGGGCCTCTACAATGAGCAGTTCTTC; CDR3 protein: CASSFAGAGLYNEQFF
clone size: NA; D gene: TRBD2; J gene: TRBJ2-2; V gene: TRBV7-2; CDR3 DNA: TGTGCCAGAACCGGGACTAGCGGCACCGGGGAGCTGTTTTTT; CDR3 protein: CARTGTSGTGELFF
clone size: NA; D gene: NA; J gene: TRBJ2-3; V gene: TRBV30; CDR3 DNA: TGTGCCTGGGGCGGAAGGCGGTCGGATACGCAGTATTTT; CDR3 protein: CAWGGRRSDTQYF
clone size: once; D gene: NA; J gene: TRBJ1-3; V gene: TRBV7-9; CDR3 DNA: TGTGCCAGCAGTCCTCGACTAGGAGGAAACACCATATATTTT; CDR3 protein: CASSPRLGGNTIYF
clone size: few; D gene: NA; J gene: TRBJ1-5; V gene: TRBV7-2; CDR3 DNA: TGTGCCAGCAGCTACTTCGAGGGGCAGCCCCAGCATTTT; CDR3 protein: CASSYFEGQPQHF
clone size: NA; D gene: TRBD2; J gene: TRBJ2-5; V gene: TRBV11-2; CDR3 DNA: TGTGCCAGCAGCTTAAGCGGGGGGGCAGCAGAGACCCAGTACTTC; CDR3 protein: CASSLSGGAAETQYF
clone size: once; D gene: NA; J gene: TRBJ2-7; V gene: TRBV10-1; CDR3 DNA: TGCGCCAGCAGGATAATAGCGGTTTTCTACGAGCAGTACTTC; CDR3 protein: CASRIIAVFYEQYF
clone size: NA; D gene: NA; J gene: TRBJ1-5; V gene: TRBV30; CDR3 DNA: TGTGCCTGGAGTGCGGCAGGGACGGGTCAGCCCCAGCATTTT; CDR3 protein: CAWSAAGTGQPQHF